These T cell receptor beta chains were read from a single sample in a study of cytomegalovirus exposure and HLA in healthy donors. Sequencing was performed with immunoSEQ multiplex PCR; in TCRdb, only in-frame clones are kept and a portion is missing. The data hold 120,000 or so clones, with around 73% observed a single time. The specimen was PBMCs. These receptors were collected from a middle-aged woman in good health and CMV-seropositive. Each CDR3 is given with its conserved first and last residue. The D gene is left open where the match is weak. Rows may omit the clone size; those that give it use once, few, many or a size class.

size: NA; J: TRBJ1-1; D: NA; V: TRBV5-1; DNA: TGCGCCAGCAGCCTCAGGGTGGACACTGAAGCTTTCTTT; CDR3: CASSLRVDTEAFF
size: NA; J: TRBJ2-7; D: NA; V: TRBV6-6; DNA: TGTGCCAGTCTTGGACTTCGGAGCTCCTACGAGCAGTACTTC; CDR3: CASLGLRSSYEQYF
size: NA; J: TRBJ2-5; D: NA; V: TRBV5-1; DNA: TGCGCCAGCAGCTTGGGACTAGTCAGGGAGACCCAGTACTTC; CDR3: CASSLGLVRETQYF
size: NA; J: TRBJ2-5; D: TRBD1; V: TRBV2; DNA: TGTGCCAGCAGGCTTAGGAGACAGGGGTCAGAGACCCAGTACTTC; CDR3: CASRLRRQGSETQYF
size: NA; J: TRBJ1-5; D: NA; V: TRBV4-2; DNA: TGTGCCAGCAGCCCCATAACCGGGGGGCAACGCGATCAGCCCCAGCATTTT; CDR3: CASSPITGGQRDQPQHF
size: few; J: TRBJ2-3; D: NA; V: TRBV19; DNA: TGTGCCAGTACCCCCCGGGGGGCGAGCACAGATACGCAGTATTTT; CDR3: CASTPRGASTDTQYF
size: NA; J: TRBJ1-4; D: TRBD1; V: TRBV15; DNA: TGTGCCACCAGTTTTGACAGGGTTGATGAAAAACTGTTTTTT; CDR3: CATSFDRVDEKLFF
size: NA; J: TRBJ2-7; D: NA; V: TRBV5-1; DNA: TGCGCCAGCAGCGCGAGAACAGGGAGCGAGCAGTACTTC; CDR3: CASSARTGSEQYF
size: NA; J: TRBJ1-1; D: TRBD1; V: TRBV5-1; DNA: TGCGCCAGCAGCTTGGAGACAGGGACTGAAGCTTTCTTT; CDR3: CASSLETGTEAFF
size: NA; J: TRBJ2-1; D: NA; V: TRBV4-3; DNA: TGCGCCAGCAGCCAAGATACTAGCCCGAATGAGCAGTTCTTC; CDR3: CASSQDTSPNEQFF
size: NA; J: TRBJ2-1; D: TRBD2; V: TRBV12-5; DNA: TGTGCTAGTGGCCAACTAGCGGGGGGTTACAATGAGCAGTTCTTC; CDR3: CASGQLAGGYNEQFF
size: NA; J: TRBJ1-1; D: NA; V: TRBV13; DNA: TGTGCCAGCAGCCAAGGCAGGGGCGCTGAAGCTTTCTTT; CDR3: CASSQGRGAEAFF
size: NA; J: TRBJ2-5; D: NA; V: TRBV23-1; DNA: TGCGCCAGCAGCTCATCAGGGGAAGAGGTAGAAGAGACCCAGTACTTC; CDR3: CASSSSGEEVEETQYF